Listed below are T cell receptor beta chains from one sample, sequenced in a study of cytomegalovirus exposure and HLA in healthy donors. Sequencing used immunoSEQ multiplex PCR; TCRdb keeps in-frame clones, though not all of them. The repertoire has some 140,000 clones, more than 75% of them found once; the top ten carry over 2%. The sample taken for sequencing was PBMCs. The origin of the receptors is a man aged 30-40 years in good health and CMV-seronegative. The CDR3 runs from the conserved cysteine through the conserved F or W. The order of the fields is clone size, J gene, D gene, V gene, CDR3 DNA, CDR3 protein. D genes are given only for firm matches. Size is stated for part of the rows, as once, few or many counts, or as a class when the clone is expanded.

.,TRBJ2-3,.,TRBV20-1,TGCAGTGCTTGCCCTCGGGATACGCAGTATTTT,CSACPRDTQYF
few,TRBJ1-3,.,TRBV2,TGTGCCAGCAGTGGGCTCTCTGGAAACACCATATATTTT,CASSGLSGNTIYF
.,TRBJ2-3,.,TRBV5-1,TGCGCCAGCAGCTTGGAGGCGGGATCGGACACAGATACGCAGTATTTT,CASSLEAGSDTDTQYF
once,TRBJ2-5,.,TRBV6-6,TGTGCCAGCAGTGCGCGGTGGAGGGAGACCCAGTACTTC,CASSARWRETQYF
.,TRBJ1-5,.,TRBV6-6,TGTGCCAGCAGTTACGAGGGCCGTGGCAATCAGCCCCAGCATTTT,CASSYEGRGNQPQHF
.,TRBJ2-3,.,TRBV6-6,TGTGCCAGCAGTTACCTGGGACTCCGGGATACGCAGTATTTT,CASSYLGLRDTQYF
.,TRBJ2-7,TRBD1,TRBV30,TGTGCCTGGAATCCGGGACAGCTCTCCTACGAGCAGTACTTC,CAWNPGQLSYEQYF
few,TRBJ2-1,TRBD2,TRBV4-3,TGCGCCAGCAGCCAGATAGCGGGCAGCTCCTACAATGAGCAGTTCTTC,CASSQIAGSSYNEQFF
.,TRBJ1-1,.,TRBV9,TGTGCCAGCAGCGTAGATGGGGCGAACACTGAAGCTTTCTTT,CASSVDGANTEAFF
few,TRBJ1-5,.,TRBV19,TGTGCCAGTAGTATTAGTTCGGGTGGTCAGCCCCAGCATTTT,CASSISSGGQPQHF